The 27 T cell receptor beta chains reported below all come from one sample, sequenced in a study of CD8 T cells in ankylosing spondylitis. Via MiXCR, TCRdb re-called the 5' RACE reads, giving one row per CDR3 protein. The sample includes under 300,000 distinct CDR3 sequences, about 10% of them seen just once. Sequenced input: blood, either unsorted or a sorted T cell fraction (not recorded which). The receptors were sampled from a male donor with ankylosing spondylitis or in good health (not recorded which).

In this sample, this clonotype turned up a few times. A read error may explain this, as a much larger clone is one base away. The chain carries TRBV20-1 and TRBJ1-6; tentatively, D is TRBD1 (6 bases). From germline, CDR1 is DFQATT and CDR2 SNEGSKA (reference sequence). The CDR3 has 17 amino acids. The CDR3 region is CSARDSSVGALNSSLHF. DNA of the CDR3: TGCAGTGCTAGAGATTCCTCCGTGGGGGCCTTAAATTCATCCCTCCACTTT.

This clonotype was detected many times. The genes are TRBV12-3 or TRBV12-4 and TRBJ2-7; no reliable D call. Trimming took off 5 bases at V and 2 bases at J, with 7 bases between the two ends. The CDR3 runs 12 residues. CDR3 nucleotide sequence: TGTGCCAGCAGTCCCGGACCCTACGAGCAGTACTTC. Its translation: CASSPGPYEQYF.

In its sample, this clonotype was seen a few times. The rearrangement joins TRBV20-1 to TRBJ1-3; D is uncertain. Trimming cost V 2 bases and J 0 bases, with 5 bases left between them. The CDR3 totals 13 residues. Germline lookup yields CDR1 DFQATT and CDR2 SNEGSKA (reference sequence). This CDR3 is CSARLDSGNTIYF. The CDR3 DNA follows: TGCAGTGCTAGACTGGACTCTGGAAACACCATATATTTT.

This clonotype has a count of ten or more. The V gene is TRBV20-1, the J gene TRBJ1-5, with no clear D. Germline lookup yields CDR1 DFQATT and CDR2 SNEGSKA (reference sequence). The CDR3 loop spans 13 amino acids. V gave up 6 bases and J gave up 3 bases, with 12 bases separating them. The CDR3 nucleotides are TGCAGTGCCCGTCCGGGCCTCAATCAGCCCCAGCATTTT. Translated: CSARPGLNQPQHF.

The table lists this clonotype with a few counts. V usage is TRBV12-3 or TRBV12-4 and J usage is TRBJ1-5; maybe TRBD1 (5 bases). V shed 5 bases and J shed 0 bases, with 11 bases lying between them. The CDR3 runs 15 residues. The CDR3 bases are TGTGCCAGCAGTCCCGGACACTCTAGCAATCAGCCCCAGCATTTT. Its translation is CASSPGHSSNQPQHF.

This clonotype was seen repeatedly, ten times or more. V gene TRBV9 combines with J gene TRBJ2-5; D not certain. V lost 0 bases, J lost 3 bases, and 12 bases lay in between. Germline loops: CDR1 SGDLS, CDR2 YYNGEE. There are 15 residues in the CDR3. CDR3 sequence: CASSVGVSPKETQYF. As DNA, the CDR3 is TGTGCCAGCAGCGTAGGGGTCAGCCCGAAAGAGACCCAGTACTTC.

This clonotype was observed many times. The chain uses TRBV20-1 and TRBJ1-4; D not certain. Trimming left V 4 bases short and J 4 bases short, with 10 bases between. The CDR3 totals 13 residues. CDR1 and CDR2 (germline): DFQATT, SNEGSKA (reference sequence). CDR3 nucleotide sequence: TGCAGTGCTAACGGCGCGGGTAATGAAAAACTGTTTTTT. Protein sequence: CSANGAGNEKLFF.

This clonotype was observed many times. V and J are TRBV7-8 and TRBJ2-4; 13 bases are shared with TRBD2. Trimming took 5 bases from V and 8 from J; bases not matched to a gene: 9. This CDR3 has 16 residues. Per the germline V gene, CDR1 is SGHVS and CDR2 is FQNEAQ. This chain's CDR3 is CASSPRTSGGTYIQYF. In nucleotides, the CDR3 is TGTGCCAGCAGCCCCCGGACTAGCGGGGGTACATACATTCAGTACTTC.

This clonotype has just a few counts. J is TRBJ1-1 and V is TRBV7-2; TRBD1 agrees at 8 bases. This CDR3 contains 14 residues. Germline V CDR1 and CDR2: SGHTA, FQGNSA. After removal of 6 bases from V and 5 bases from J, the junction contained 8 bases not matched to a gene. The CDR3 is CASRPTGGWTEAFF. The CDR3 nucleotides are TGTGCCAGCAGACCAACAGGGGGATGGACTGAAGCTTTCTTT.

This clonotype was counted only a few times. This rearrangement joins TRBV7-4 to TRBJ2-1; 12 bases line up with TRBD2. CDR1 is SGHVT, CDR2 SQSDAQ, per germline. The CDR3 has 24 residues. V lost 1 base to trimming and J lost 0 bases; unmatched junction nucleotides: 22. CDR3 amino acids: CASSLGLAASGRAERPSSYNEQFF. CDR3 nucleotides: TGTGCCAGCAGCTTAGGATTGGCGGCTAGCGGGAGGGCCGAGCGTCCCAGCTCCTACAATGAGCAGTTCTTC.

This clonotype was seen many times. The chain employs TRBV27 and TRBJ1-4; the match to TRBD1 covers 9 bases. The CDR3 is 18 residues long. Germline values: CDR1 MNHEY, CDR2 SMNVEV (reference sequence). J lost 3 bases, V lost 5 bases, and 13 bases had no gene match. The CDR3 here is CASSLYVPGQGPNEKLFF. CDR3 DNA: TGTGCCAGCAGTCTGTATGTCCCGGGACAGGGACCTAATGAAAAACTGTTTTTT.

This clonotype was seen ten or more times. The chain is built from TRBV6-6 and TRBJ1-2; D is unresolved. CDR1 is MNHNY and CDR2 is SVGAGI in the germline V gene (reference sequence). The CDR3 runs 13 residues. Between the trimmed V and J ends, which lost 10 bases and 2 bases, there was a span of 14 bases. The CDR3 coding sequence is TGTGCCACCTGGGCGGGGTTAAACTATGGCTACACCTTC. As protein: CATWAGLNYGYTF.

In this sample, this clonotype turned up many times. The chain links TRBV3-1 to TRBJ2-7; tentatively, D is TRBD1 or TRBD2 (5 bases each). The CDR3 covers 15 residues. CDR1 LGHDT and CDR2 YNNKEL come from the germline V gene (reference sequence). The V and J ends lost 4 bases and 2 bases respectively, with 15 bases between them. The CDR3 DNA is TGTGCCAGCAGCCCTGATCCCGGGACGCCCTACGAGCAGTACTTC. It yields the protein CASSPDPGTPYEQYF.

A few counts support this clonotype. The DNA of the CDR3 is TGTGCCAGCAGTTTTAATGGCTACACCTTC. Its translation: CASSFNGYTF. The V call is TRBV12-3 or TRBV12-4, the J call TRBJ1-2; D remains ambiguous. V was shortened by 3 bases and J by 6 bases, with 2 bases between the two germline ends. CDR3 length: 10 amino acids.

Many counts were recorded for this clonotype. The V call is TRBV10-3, the J call TRBJ1-2; 7 nucleotides agree with TRBD1. Germline loops: CDR1 ENHRY, CDR2 SYGVKD. The CDR3 length is 12 residues. Trimming removed 6 bases from V and 4 bases from J; junction bases left unmatched: 2. CDR3 coding DNA: TGTGCCATCAGAGGGGGCGGCTATGGCTACACCTTC. Its translation is CAIRGGGYGYTF.

The rearrangement uses TRBV27 and TRBJ1-1, with D unclear. This CDR3 is built from 16 residues. V was shortened by 2 bases and J by 0 bases, with 13 bases between the two germline ends. Germline CDR1 MNHEY, CDR2 SMNVEV (reference sequence). The CDR3 sequence: CASSLAFGSLNTEAFF. CDR3 nucleotide sequence: TGTGCCAGCAGTTTAGCGTTTGGATCTCTGAACACTGAAGCTTTCTTT.

V usage is TRBV7-9 and J usage is TRBJ2-5, with unresolved D. The CDR3 covers 12 residues. Germline CDR1 is SEHNR and CDR2 is FQNEAQ (reference sequence). Trimming stripped 1 base from V and 5 bases from J, with 5 bases between. CDR3: CASSLETETQYF. The CDR3, as DNA: TGTGCCAGCAGCTTAGAGACTGAGACCCAGTACTTC.

The genes are TRBV12-3 or TRBV12-4 and TRBJ2-1, with 7 bases aligning to TRBD2. The length of the CDR3 is 16 residues. The trim removed 5 bases at V and 2 bases at J, leaving 9 bases unmatched. CDR3 loop: CASSPPGGGTYNEQFF. The CDR3 nucleotides read TGTGCCAGCAGTCCTCCGGGAGGAGGGACCTACAATGAGCAGTTCTTC.

This clonotype was seen ten or more times. V is TRBV10-3 and J is TRBJ1-5; 10 bases are shared with TRBD1. The CDR3 is 15 residues long. The V segment lost 8 bases and the J segment 0 bases; nucleotides outside the gene matches: 4. Germline lookup yields CDR1 ENHRY and CDR2 SYGVKD. The chain's CDR3 is CAIHGQGDSNQPQHF. CDR3 nucleotides: TGTGCCATCCACGGACAGGGGGATAGCAATCAGCCCCAGCATTTT.

The chain is built from TRBV7-6 and TRBJ1-6; 7 bases are shared with TRBD1. CDR1 SGHVS and CDR2 FNYEAQ come from the germline V gene. After removal of 5 bases from V and 1 base from J, the junction contained 5 bases not matched to a gene. The CDR3 extends over 16 amino acids. DNA of the CDR3: TGTGCCAGCAGCGCAACAGGGGAATCCTATAATTCACCCCTCCACTTT. Its protein product is CASSATGESYNSPLHF.

This clonotype has more than one count but fewer than ten. J is TRBJ2-7 and V is TRBV20-1; D not resolved. There are 11 residues in the CDR3. Trimming left V 5 bases short and J 7 bases short, with 12 bases between. The germline V gene encodes CDR1 DFQATT and CDR2 SNEGSKA (reference sequence). CDR3 sequence: CSARGGGEQYF. In DNA form, the CDR3 reads TGCAGTGCTCGCGGCGGTGGGGAGCAGTACTTC.

The V gene is TRBV6-5, the J gene TRBJ2-7, with TRBD2 matching over 9 bases. Germline V lookup: CDR1 MNHEY, CDR2 SVGAGI. Trimming at V came to 5 bases and at J to 5 bases, leaving 13 bases not matched to a gene. The CDR3 loop spans 16 amino acids. CDR3 residues: CASSRSSSGGYHEQYF. For the CDR3, the DNA is TGTGCCAGCAGTCGGTCGAGTAGCGGGGGTTACCACGAGCAGTACTTC.

This chain connects TRBV3-1 to TRBJ2-7; TRBD2 aligns across 7 bases. Losses at the gene ends were 3 bases for V and 6 bases for J; bases not matched to a gene: 23. Germline V gives CDR1 LGHDT, CDR2 YNNKEL (reference sequence). The CDR3 is made up of 19 amino acids. For the CDR3, the DNA is TGTGCCAGCAGCCACCAAGGGTGGCTAGCGGAGACCTCTGGGGGCGAGCAGTACTTC. This encodes CASSHQGWLAETSGGEQYF.

This clonotype has more than one count but fewer than ten. The chain combines TRBV7-6 with TRBJ2-7; TRBD1 is a possible D gene (6 bases). Germline loops: CDR1 SGHVS, CDR2 FNYEAQ. The ends were cut back, 4 bases at V and 1 base at J, with 8 bases in the middle. The CDR3 is 13 residues long. In DNA, the CDR3 is TGTGCCAGCAGCTACAGGGAATCCTACGAGCAGTACTTC. Its translation is CASSYRESYEQYF. The whole variable domain, remainder taken from reference TRBV7-6 and TRBJ2-7, is GAGVSQSPRYKVTKRGQDVALRCDPISGHVSLYWYRQALGQGPEFLTYFNYEAQQDKSGLPNDRFSAERPEGSISTLTIQRTEQRDSAMYRCASSYRESYEQYFGPGTRLTVT.

This clonotype was detected ten times or more. This chain links TRBV29-1 with TRBJ2-3, with a possible D match to TRBD1 (5 bases). The CDR3 is 13 residues long. Trimming removed 4 bases from V and 6 bases from J, with 14 bases in between. Per germline, CDR1 SQVTM and CDR2 ANQGSEA. The CDR3: CSVAVGPRDTQYF. The CDR3 nucleotides read TGCAGCGTTGCAGTGGGGCCTAGGGATACGCAGTATTTT.

This clonotype was found many times. The chain carries TRBV28 and TRBJ2-3; D may correspond to TRBD1 or TRBD2 (6 bases each). The CDR3 loop spans 17 amino acids. Germline V gene data show CDR1 as MDHEN and CDR2 as SYDVKM. The germline V and J ends were trimmed by 6 bases and 2 bases, with 21 bases remaining between them. In DNA, the CDR3 is TGTGCCAGCAGCACATCGGGGGAGAGGGGACACACAGATACGCAGTATTTT. Translation gives CASSTSGERGHTDTQYF.

This clonotype showed up many times. The chain recombines TRBV29-1 with TRBJ2-2; the match to TRBD1 covers 7 bases. The J segment lost 5 bases and the V segment lost 3 bases, leaving 3 bases of the junction unmatched. The germline V gene encodes CDR1 SQVTM and CDR2 ANQGSEA. The CDR3 consists of 13 residues. The CDR3, as DNA: TGCAGCGTTGACAGGGGGTGGACCGGGGAGCTGTTTTTT. It is translated as CSVDRGWTGELFF.